The next 8 T cell receptor beta chains were all read from a single sample in a study of blood T cell repertoires in COVID-19. Sequencing was performed with immunoSEQ multiplex PCR; in TCRdb, only in-frame clones are kept and a portion is missing. Found here are some 180,000 clones, around 80% of them singletons; the top ten hold about 6.9%. Sequencing was done on a sample of peripheral blood. Source of these receptors: a man aged 55-75 years with acute or convalescent COVID-19.

The rearrangement links TRBV6-5 to TRBJ1-6, with 11 bases fitting TRBD1. Germline V gives CDR1 MNHEY, CDR2 SVGAGI. V shed 8 bases and J 7 bases; nucleotides not matched to a gene: 4. The CDR3 is 14 residues long. The CDR3 DNA reads TGTGCCAGCCAGGGGACAGGGGGGAATTCACCCCTCCACTTT. It codes for CASQGTGGNSPLHF.

On this clone: The sample contains more than one DNA sequence encoding this CDR3. The gene calls are TRBV3-1 (or the pseudogene TRBV3-2) and TRBJ1-5; D remains unclear. CDR3 length: 13 amino acids. V lost 0 bases and J 4 bases, leaving 4 bases between the germline ends. Germline V CDR1 and CDR2: LGHDT, YNNKEL (reference sequence). CDR3 DNA: TGTGCCAGCAGCCAAGACCTAAATCAGCCCCAGCATTTT. Translating gives CASSQDLNQPQHF.

V is TRBV7-9 and J is TRBJ1-1; possible D gene TRBD1, 5 bases. The V and J ends lost 2 bases and 1 base respectively, with 8 bases between them. CDR1 SEHNR and CDR2 FQNEAQ come from the germline V gene (reference sequence). The CDR3 extends over 14 amino acids. The CDR3 spells CASSLSQGNTEAFF. The CDR3 DNA follows: TGTGCCAGCAGCTTAAGCCAGGGGAACACTGAAGCTTTCTTT.

This chain joins TRBV7-8 and TRBJ2-1; the match to TRBD2 covers 8 bases. The CDR3 is 11 residues long. CDR1 is SGHVS, CDR2 FQNEAQ, per germline. The CDR3, as DNA: TGTGCGTCCGGGGGGGCGAATGAGCAGTTCTTC. It specifies CASGGANEQFF.

This chain joins TRBV24-1 and TRBJ1-2; D might be TRBD1 (6 bases). This CDR3 region has 14 residues. Germline assignment: CDR1 KGHDR and CDR2 SFDVKD. Trimming removed 3 bases from V and 2 bases from J, with 9 bases in between. CDR3: CATSDTGQNYGYTF. CDR3 sequence (DNA): TGTGCCACCAGTGATACCGGACAGAACTATGGCTACACCTTC.

V usage is TRBV19 and J usage is TRBJ1-5, with D possibly matching TRBD1 (5 bases). This CDR3 spans 15 amino acids. The germline V and J ends were trimmed by 7 bases and 2 bases, with 15 bases remaining between them. Per the germline V gene, CDR1 is LNHDA and CDR2 is SQIVND (reference sequence). CDR3 in amino acids: CASKVGGDGNQPQHF. CDR3 nucleotides: TGTGCCAGTAAGGTGGGAGGGGATGGCAATCAGCCCCAGCATTTT.

The J gene is TRBJ2-1, the V gene TRBV7-8; a weak D match, TRBD1 (5 bases). With 2 bases removed from V and 0 bases from J, the gap between germline ends came to 8 bases. From germline, CDR1 is SGHVS and CDR2 FQNEAQ. CDR3 length: 15 residues. The DNA of the CDR3 is TGTGCCAGCAGCTTACTGACAGCCTCCTACAATGAGCAGTTCTTC. Amino acid sequence: CASSLLTASYNEQFF.

The chain employs TRBV6-5 and TRBJ1-2, with 8 bases matching TRBD1. From germline, CDR1 is MNHEY and CDR2 SVGAGI. CDR3 length: 14 residues. Trimming cost V 0 bases and J 8 bases; bases outside gene matches: 5. In DNA form, the CDR3 reads TGTGCCAGCAGTTACTCCTACAGGGGGAACGGCTACACCTTC. This gives the protein CASSYSYRGNGYTF.